This TCR beta chain stems from a study of shared clonotypes between healthy human individuals. The protocol was immunoSEQ multiplex PCR, while the TCRdb copy is restricted to in-frame clones and leaves out a portion. The sample holds roughly 1.5 million clones; 95% to 99% are singletons and the top ten take approximately 0.45%. V shed 6 bases, J shed 4 bases, and the junction held 4 bases outside the gene matches. Germline V gives CDR1 SGHTA, CDR2 FQGNSA. CDR3 length: 16 amino acids. The receptor was derived from a man aged 25-45 years in good health. Sequenced: naive CD4+ T cells sorted from blood. Subset given: CD45RA+ positively selected. This chain joins TRBV7-2 and TRBJ2-1; 15 bases align to TRBD2. The CDR3 spells CASRGTSGRIYNEQFF. The CDR3 DNA follows: TGTGCCAGCAGAGGGACTAGCGGGAGGATTTACAATGAGCAGTTCTTC.